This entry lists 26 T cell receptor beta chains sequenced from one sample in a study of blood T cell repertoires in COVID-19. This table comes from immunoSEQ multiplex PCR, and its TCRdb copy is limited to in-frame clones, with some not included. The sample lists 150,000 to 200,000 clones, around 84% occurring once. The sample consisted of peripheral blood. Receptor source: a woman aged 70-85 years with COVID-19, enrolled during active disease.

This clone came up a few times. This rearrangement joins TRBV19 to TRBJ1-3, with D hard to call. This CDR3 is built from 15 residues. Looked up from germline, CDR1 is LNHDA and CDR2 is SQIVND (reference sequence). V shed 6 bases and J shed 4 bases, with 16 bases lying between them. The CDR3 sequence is CASRPSTGFGNTIYF. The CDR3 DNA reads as TGTGCCAGTAGGCCCTCCACCGGGTTCGGAAACACCATATATTTT.

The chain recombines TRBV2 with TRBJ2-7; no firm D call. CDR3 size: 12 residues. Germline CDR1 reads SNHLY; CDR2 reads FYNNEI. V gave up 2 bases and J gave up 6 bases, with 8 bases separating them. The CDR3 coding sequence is TGTGCCAGCAGTGAACAGTCGTCCGAGCAGTACGTC. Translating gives CASSEQSSEQYV.

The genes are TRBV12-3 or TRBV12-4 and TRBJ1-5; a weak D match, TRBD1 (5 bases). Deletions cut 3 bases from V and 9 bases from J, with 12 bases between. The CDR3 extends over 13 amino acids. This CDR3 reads CASSLGGVGPQHF. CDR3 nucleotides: TGTGCCAGCAGTTTGGGGGGGGTGGGGCCCCAGCATTTT.

This CDR3 reads CASSEPFRYEQYF. The DNA for the CDR3 is TGTGCCAGCAGTGAACCATTTAGATACGAGCAGTACTTC. The chain couples TRBV2 to TRBJ2-7; D is ambiguous. The germline CDR1 and CDR2 sequences are SNHLY and FYNNEI. Trimming left V 2 bases short and J 4 bases short, with 9 bases between. This CDR3 has 13 residues.

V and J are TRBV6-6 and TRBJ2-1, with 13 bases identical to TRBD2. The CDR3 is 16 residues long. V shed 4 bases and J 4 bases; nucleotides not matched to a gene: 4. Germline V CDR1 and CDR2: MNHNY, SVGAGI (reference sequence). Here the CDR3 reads CASSLRLAGGYNEQFF. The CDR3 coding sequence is TGTGCCAGCAGTTTGAGACTAGCGGGGGGTTACAATGAGCAGTTCTTC.

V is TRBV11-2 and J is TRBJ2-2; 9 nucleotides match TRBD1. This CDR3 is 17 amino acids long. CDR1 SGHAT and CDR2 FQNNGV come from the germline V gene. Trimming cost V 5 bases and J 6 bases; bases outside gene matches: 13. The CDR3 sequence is CASSLTPGQGRAGELFF. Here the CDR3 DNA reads TGTGCCAGCAGCCTCACCCCGGGACAGGGTCGCGCCGGGGAGCTGTTTTTT.

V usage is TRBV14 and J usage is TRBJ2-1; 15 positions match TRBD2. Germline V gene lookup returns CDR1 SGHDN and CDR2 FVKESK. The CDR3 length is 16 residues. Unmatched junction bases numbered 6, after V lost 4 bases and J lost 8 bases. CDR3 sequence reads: CASSPWTSGGAHEQFF. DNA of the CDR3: TGTGCCAGCAGCCCCTGGACTAGCGGGGGGGCCCATGAGCAGTTCTTC.

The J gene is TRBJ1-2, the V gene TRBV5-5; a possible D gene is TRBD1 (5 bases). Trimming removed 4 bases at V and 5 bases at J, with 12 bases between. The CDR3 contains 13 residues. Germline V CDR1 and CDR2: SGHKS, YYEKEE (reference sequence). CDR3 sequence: CASSQSGGYGYTF. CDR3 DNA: TGTGCCAGCAGCCAAAGTGGGGGGTATGGCTACACCTTC.

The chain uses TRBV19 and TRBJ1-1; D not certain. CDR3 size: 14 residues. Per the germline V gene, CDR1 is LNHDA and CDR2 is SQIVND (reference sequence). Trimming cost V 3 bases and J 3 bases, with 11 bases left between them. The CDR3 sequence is CASSITSDYTEAFF. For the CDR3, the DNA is TGTGCCAGTAGTATCACCAGCGATTACACTGAAGCTTTCTTT.

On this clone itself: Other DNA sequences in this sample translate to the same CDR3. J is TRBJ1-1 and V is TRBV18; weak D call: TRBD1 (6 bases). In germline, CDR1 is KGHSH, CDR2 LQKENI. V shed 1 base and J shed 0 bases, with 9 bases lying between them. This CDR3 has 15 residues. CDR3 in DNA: TGTGCCAGCTCACCACTGGACAGCATGAACACTGAAGCTTTCTTT. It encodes CASSPLDSMNTEAFF.

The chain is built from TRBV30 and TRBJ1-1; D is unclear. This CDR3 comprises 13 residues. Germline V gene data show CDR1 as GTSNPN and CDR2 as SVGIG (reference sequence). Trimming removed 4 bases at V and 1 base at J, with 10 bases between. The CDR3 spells CAWTTTENTEAFF. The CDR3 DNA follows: TGTGCCTGGACGACCACAGAGAACACTGAAGCTTTCTTT.

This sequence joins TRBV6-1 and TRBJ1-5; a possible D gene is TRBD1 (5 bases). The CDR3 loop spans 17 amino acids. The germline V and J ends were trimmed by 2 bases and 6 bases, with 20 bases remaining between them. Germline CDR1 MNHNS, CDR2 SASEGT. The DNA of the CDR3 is TGTGCCAGCAGTGAACTCAGGCAGCCCGCGGGGCTTCAGCCCCAGCATTTT. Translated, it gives CASSELRQPAGLQPQHF.

CDR3 DNA sequence: TGTGCCAGCAGCTTGGTGCGGGGGCCTAGTGGCTACACCTTC. This translates into CASSLVRGPSGYTF. V and J are TRBV5-6 and TRBJ1-2; possible D gene TRBD1, 6 bases. The germline V gene has CDR1 SGHDT and CDR2 YYEEEE. V dropped 0 bases and J dropped 7 bases, with 13 bases sitting between them. The CDR3 has 14 amino acids.

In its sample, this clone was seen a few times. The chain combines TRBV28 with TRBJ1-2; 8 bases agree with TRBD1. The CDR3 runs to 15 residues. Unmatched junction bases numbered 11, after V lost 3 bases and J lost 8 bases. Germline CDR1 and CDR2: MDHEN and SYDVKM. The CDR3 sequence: CASSLGGQGTGGYTF. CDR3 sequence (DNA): TGTGCCAGCAGTTTGGGCGGACAGGGTACTGGGGGCTACACCTTC.

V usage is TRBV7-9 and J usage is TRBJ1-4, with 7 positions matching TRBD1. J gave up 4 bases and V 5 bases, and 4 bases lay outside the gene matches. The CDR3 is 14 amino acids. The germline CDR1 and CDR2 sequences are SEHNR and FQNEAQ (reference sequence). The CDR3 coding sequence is TGTGCCAGCAGCCCGACAGGGCTTAATGAAAAACTGTTTTTT. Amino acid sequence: CASSPTGLNEKLFF.

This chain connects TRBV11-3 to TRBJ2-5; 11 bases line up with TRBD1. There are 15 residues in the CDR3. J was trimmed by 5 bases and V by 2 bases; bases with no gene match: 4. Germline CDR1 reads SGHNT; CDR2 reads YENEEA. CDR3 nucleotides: TGTGCCAGCAGCTTAAGGGGACAGGGGGTTGAGACCCAGTACTTC. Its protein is CASSLRGQGVETQYF.

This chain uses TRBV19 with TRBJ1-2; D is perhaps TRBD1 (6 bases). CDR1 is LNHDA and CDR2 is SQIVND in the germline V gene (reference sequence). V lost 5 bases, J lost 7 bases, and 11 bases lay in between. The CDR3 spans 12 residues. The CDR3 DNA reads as TGTGCCAGTAGTCTGCGGACAGCTGGCTACACCTTC. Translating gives CASSLRTAGYTF.

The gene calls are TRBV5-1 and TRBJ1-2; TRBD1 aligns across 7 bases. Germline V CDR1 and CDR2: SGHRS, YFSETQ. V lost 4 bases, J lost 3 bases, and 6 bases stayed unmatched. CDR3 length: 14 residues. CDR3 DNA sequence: TGCGCCAGCAGCCTTGAGGGGGCCCACTATGGCTACACCTTC. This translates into CASSLEGAHYGYTF.

DNA for the CDR3: TGTGCCAGCAGTTTGCAGGGGTTTCGGGAGACCCAGTACTTC. Translated: CASSLQGFRETQYF. The rearrangement uses TRBV28 and TRBJ2-5; D may be TRBD1 (6 bases). This CDR3 is 14 amino acids long. The V and J ends lost 3 bases and 5 bases respectively, with 13 bases between them. In germline, CDR1 is MDHEN, CDR2 SYDVKM.

CDR3 sequence: CASNQGAVNQPQHF. The CDR3, as DNA: TGTGCCAGCAACCAAGGGGCGGTCAATCAGCCCCAGCATTTT. The rearrangement links TRBV6-5 to TRBJ1-5, with D perhaps matching TRBD1 (5 bases). This CDR3 has 14 residues. Trimming pared 7 bases from V and 3 bases from J, leaving 13 bases between. Germline CDR1 and CDR2: MNHEY and SVGAGI.

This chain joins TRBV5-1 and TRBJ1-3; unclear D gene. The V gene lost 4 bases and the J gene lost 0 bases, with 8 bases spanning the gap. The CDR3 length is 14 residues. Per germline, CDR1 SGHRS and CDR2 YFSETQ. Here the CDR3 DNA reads TGCGCCAGCAGCCGGGAGGTCTCTGGAAACACCATATATTTT. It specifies CASSREVSGNTIYF.

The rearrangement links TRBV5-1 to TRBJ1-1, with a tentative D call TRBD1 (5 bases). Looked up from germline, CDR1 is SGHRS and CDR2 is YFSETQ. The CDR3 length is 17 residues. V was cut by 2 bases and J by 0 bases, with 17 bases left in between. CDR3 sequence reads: CASSLRGTPTMNTEAFF. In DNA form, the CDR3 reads TGCGCCAGCAGCTTAAGGGGAACTCCAACTATGAACACTGAAGCTTTCTTT.

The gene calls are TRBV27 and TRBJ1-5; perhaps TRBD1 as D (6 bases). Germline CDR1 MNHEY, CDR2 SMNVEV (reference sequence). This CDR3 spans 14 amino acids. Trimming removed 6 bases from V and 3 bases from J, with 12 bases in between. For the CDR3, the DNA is TGTGCCAGCAGGGCGGACAGACTCAATCAGCCCCAGCATTTT. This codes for CASRADRLNQPQHF.

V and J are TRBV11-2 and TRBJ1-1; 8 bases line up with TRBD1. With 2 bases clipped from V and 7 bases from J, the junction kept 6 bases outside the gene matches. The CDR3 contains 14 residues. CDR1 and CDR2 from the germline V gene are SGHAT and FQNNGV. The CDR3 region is CASSLRGQAYEAFF. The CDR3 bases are TGTGCCAGCAGCTTAAGGGGACAGGCCTATGAAGCTTTCTTT. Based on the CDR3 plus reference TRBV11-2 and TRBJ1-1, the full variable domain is EAGVAQSPRYKIIEKRQSVAFWCNPISGHATLYWYQQILGQGPKLLIQFQNNGVVDDSQLPKDRFSAERLKGVDSTLKIQPAKLEDSAVYLCASSLRGQAYEAFFGQGTRLTVV.

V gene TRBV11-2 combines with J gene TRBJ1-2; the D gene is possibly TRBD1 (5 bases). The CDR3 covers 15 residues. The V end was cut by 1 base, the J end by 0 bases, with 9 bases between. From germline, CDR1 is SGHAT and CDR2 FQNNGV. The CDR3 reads CASSLATGANYGYTF. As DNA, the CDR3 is TGTGCCAGCAGCTTAGCAACAGGAGCTAACTATGGCTACACCTTC.

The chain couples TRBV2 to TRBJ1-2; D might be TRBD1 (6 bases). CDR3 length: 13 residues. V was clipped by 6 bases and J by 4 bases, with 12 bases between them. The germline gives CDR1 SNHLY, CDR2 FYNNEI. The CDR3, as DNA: TGTGCCAGCAGCCCCCGGGGGGCCTATGGCTACACCTTC. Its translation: CASSPRGAYGYTF.